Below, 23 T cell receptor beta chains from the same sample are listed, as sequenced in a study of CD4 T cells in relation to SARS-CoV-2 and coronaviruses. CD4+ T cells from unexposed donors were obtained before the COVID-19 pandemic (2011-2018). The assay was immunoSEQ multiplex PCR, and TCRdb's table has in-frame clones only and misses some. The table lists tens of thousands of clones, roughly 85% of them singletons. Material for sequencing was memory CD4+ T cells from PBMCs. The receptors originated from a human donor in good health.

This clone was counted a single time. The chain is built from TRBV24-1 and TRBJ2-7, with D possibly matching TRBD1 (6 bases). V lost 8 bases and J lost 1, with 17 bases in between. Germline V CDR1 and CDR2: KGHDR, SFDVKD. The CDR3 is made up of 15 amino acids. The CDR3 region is CATITGLDRSYEQYF. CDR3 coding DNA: TGTGCCACCATTACAGGGTTGGATAGGTCCTACGAGCAGTACTTC.

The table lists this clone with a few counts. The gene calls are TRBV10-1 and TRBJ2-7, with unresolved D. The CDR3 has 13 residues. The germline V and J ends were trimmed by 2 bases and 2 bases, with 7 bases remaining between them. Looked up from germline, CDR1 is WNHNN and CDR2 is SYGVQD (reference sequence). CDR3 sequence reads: CASSEHGTYEQYF. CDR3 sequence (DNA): TGCGCCAGCAGTGAGCACGGAACCTACGAGCAGTACTTC.

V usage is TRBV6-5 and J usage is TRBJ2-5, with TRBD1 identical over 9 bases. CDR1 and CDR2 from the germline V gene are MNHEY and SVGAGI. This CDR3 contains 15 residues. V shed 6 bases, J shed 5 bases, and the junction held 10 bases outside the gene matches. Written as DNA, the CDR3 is TGTGCCAGCAGGAACACAGGGGGCGGTAGGGAGACCCAGTACTTC. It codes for CASRNTGGGRETQYF.

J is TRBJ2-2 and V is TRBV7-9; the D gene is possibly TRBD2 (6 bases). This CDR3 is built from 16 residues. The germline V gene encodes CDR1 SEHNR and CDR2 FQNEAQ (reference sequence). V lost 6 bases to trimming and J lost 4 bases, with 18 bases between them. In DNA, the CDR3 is TGTGCCAGCAGATCCCCTACGGGGACTTTCACCGGGGAGCTGTTTTTT. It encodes CASRSPTGTFTGELFF.

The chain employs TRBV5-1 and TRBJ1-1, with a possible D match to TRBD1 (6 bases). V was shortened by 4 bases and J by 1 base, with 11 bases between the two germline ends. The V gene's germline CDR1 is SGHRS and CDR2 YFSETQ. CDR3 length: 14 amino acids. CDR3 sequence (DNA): TGCGCCAGCAGCGTGGGGGGCGCGAACACTGAAGCTTTCTTT. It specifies CASSVGGANTEAFF.

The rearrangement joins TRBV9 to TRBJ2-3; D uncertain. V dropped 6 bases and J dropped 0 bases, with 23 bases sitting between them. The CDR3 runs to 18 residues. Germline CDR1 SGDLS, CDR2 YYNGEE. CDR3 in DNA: TGTGCCAGCAACGAAGAGGTGGTAACGGAGACCAGCACAGATACGCAGTATTTT. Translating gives CASNEEVVTETSTDTQYF.

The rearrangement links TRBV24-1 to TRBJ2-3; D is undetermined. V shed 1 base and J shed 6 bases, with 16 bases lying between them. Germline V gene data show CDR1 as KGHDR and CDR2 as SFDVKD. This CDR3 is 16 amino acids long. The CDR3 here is CATSDFDTLTKDTQYF. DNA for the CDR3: TGTGCCACCAGTGATTTCGACACCCTGACCAAGGATACGCAGTATTTT.

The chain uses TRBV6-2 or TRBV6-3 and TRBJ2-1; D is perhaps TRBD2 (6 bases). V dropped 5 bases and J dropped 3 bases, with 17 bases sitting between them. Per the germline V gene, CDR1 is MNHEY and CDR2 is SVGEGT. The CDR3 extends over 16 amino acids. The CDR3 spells CASSGNWEADYNEQFF. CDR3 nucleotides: TGTGCCAGCAGTGGTAACTGGGAGGCTGACTACAATGAGCAGTTCTTC.

CDR3 loop: CASSESRPQQNEAFF. CDR3 sequence (DNA): TGTGCCAGCAGTGAATCTAGGCCACAGCAGAATGAAGCTTTCTTT. This chain links TRBV25-1 with TRBJ1-1, with D uncertain. The CDR3 spans 15 residues. Trimming stripped 1 base from V and 7 bases from J, with 16 bases between. Germline V gene data show CDR1 as MGHDK and CDR2 as SYGVNS. The full variable domain, its missing parts supplied by reference TRBV25-1 and TRBJ1-1, is EADIYQTPRYLVIGTGKKITLECSQTMGHDKMYWYQQDPGMELHLIHYSYGVNSTEKGDLSSESTVSRIRTEHFPLTLESARPSHTSQYLCASSESRPQQNEAFFGQGTRLTVV.

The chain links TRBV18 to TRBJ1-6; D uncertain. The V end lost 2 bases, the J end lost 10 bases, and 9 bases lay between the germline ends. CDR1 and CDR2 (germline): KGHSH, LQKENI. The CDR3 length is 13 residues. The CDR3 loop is CASSPMTGSPLHF. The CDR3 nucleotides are TGTGCCAGCTCACCAATGACTGGATCACCCCTCCACTTT.

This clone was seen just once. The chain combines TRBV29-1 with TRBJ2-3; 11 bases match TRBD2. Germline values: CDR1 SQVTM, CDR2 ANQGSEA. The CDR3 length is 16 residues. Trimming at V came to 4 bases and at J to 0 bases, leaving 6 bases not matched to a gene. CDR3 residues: CSVAGLAGSSTDTQYF. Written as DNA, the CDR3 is TGCAGCGTTGCTGGACTAGCGGGCTCTAGCACAGATACGCAGTATTTT.

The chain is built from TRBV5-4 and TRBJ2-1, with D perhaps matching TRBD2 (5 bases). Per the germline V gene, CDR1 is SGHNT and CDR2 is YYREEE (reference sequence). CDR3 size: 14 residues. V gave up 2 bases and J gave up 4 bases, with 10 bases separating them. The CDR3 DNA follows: TGTGCCAGCAGCTTTTATGGCGGGTACAATGAGCAGTTCTTC. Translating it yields CASSFYGGYNEQFF.

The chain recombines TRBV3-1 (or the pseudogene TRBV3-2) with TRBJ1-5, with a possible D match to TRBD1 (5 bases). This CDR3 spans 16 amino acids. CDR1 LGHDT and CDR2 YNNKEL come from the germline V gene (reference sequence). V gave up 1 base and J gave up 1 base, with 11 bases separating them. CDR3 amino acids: CASSQGQGSSNQPQHF. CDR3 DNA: TGTGCCAGCAGCCAAGGTCAGGGTAGCAGCAATCAGCCCCAGCATTTT.

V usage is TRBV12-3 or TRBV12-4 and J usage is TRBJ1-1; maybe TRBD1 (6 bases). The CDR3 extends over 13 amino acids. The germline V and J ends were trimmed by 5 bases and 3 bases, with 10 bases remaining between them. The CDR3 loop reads CASSVYRDTEAFF. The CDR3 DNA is TGTGCCAGCAGTGTCTACAGGGACACTGAAGCTTTCTTT.

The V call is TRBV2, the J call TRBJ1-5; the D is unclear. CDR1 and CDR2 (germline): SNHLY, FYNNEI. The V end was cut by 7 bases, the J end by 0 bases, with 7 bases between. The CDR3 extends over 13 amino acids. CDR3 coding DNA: TGTGCCAGCAACTCTTATAGCAATCAGCCCCAGCATTTT. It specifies CASNSYSNQPQHF.

The CDR3 spells CASSPFREGLNIQYF. DNA of the CDR3: TGTGCCAGCAGCCCCTTCCGGGAGGGGTTAAACATTCAGTACTTC. The chain carries TRBV7-2 and TRBJ2-4; 8 nucleotides align to TRBD2. With V trimmed by 5 bases and J by 6 bases, 9 bases remained unmatched. Germline-derived CDR1 and CDR2 are SGHTA and FQGNSA. This CDR3 has 15 amino acids.

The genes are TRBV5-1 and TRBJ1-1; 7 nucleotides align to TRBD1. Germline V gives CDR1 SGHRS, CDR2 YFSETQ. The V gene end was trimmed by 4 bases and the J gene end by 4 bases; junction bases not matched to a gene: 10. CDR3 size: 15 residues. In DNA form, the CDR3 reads TGCGCCAGCAGCCCCCGGGGAGGGGGCATCACTGAAGCTTTCTTT. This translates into CASSPRGGGITEAFF.

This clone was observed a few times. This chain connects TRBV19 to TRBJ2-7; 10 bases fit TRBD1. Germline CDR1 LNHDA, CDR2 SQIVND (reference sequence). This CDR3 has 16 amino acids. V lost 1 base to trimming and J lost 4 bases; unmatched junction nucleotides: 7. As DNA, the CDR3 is TGTGCCAGTAGTATAGTACCGGGACAGGGGCGGTACGAGCAGTACTTC. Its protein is CASSIVPGQGRYEQYF.

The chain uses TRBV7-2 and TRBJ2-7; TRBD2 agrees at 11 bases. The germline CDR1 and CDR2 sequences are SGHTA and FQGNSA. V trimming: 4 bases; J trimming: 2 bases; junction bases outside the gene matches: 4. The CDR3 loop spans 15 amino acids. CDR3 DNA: TGTGCCAGCAGCTCCATAGCGGGAGGGCCCTACGAGCAGTACTTC. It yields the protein CASSSIAGGPYEQYF.

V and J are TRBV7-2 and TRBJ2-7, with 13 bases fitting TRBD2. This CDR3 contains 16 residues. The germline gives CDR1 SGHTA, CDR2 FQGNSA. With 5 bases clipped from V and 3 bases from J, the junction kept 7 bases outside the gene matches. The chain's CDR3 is CASSRGTSGINYEQYF. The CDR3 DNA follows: TGTGCCAGCAGCCGCGGGACTAGCGGGATCAACTACGAGCAGTACTTC.

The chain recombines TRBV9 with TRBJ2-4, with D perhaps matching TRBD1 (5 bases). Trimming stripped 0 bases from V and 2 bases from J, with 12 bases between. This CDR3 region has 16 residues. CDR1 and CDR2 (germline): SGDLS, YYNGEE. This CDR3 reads CASSVDPGPSKNIQYF. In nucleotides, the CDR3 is TGTGCCAGCAGCGTAGACCCAGGGCCCTCCAAAAACATTCAGTACTTC.

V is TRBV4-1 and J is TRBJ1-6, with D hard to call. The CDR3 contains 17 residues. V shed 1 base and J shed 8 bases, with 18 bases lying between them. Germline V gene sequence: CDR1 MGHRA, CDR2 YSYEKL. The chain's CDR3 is CASSQAVYGNKDSPLHF. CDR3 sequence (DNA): TGCGCCAGCAGCCAAGCCGTCTACGGAAACAAAGATTCACCCCTCCACTTT.

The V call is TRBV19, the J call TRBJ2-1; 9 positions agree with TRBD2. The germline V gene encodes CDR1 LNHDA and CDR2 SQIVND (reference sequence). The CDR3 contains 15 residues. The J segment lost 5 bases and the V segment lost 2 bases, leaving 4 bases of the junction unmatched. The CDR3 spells CASSIPSGRNNEQFF. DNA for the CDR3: TGTGCCAGTAGTATACCCAGCGGGAGGAACAATGAGCAGTTCTTC.